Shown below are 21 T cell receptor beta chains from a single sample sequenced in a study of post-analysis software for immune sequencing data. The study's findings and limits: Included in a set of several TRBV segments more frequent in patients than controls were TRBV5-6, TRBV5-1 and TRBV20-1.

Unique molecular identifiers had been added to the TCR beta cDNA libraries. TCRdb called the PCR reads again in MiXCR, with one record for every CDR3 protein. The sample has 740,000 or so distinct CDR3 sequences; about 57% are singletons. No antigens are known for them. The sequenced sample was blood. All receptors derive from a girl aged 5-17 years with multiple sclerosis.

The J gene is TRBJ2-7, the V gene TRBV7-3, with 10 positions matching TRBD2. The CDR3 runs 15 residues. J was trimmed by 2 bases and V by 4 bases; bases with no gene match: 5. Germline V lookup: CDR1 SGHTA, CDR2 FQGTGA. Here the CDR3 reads CASSSQAGGPYEQYF. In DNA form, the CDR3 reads TGTGCCAGCAGCTCACAAGCGGGAGGGCCCTACGAGCAGTACTTC.

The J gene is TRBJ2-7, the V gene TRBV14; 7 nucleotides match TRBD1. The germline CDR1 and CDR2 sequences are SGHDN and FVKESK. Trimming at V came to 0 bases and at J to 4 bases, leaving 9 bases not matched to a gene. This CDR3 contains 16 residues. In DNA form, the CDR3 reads TGTGCCAGCAGCCAAGAAACAGGGGTTTTGGGTTACGAGCAGTACTTC. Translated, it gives CASSQETGVLGYEQYF.

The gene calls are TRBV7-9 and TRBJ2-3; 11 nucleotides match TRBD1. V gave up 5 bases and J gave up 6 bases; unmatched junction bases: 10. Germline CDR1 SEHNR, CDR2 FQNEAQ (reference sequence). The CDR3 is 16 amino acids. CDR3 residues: CASSRVGTGGLDTQYF. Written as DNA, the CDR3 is TGTGCCAGCAGCAGGGTTGGGACAGGGGGTCTTGATACGCAGTATTTT.

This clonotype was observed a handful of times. CDR3 sequence (DNA): TGCGCCAGCAGCTCGGACAGGGGAATTCAAGAGACCCAGTACTTC. It translates to CASSSDRGIQETQYF. This chain links TRBV5-1 with TRBJ2-5; 9 bases agree with TRBD1. CDR1 SGHRS and CDR2 YFSETQ come from the germline V gene. After removal of 3 bases from V and 2 bases from J, the junction contained 5 bases not matched to a gene. The length of the CDR3 is 15 residues. The whole variable domain, remainder taken from reference TRBV5-1 and TRBJ2-5, is KAGVTQTPRYLIKTRGQQVTLSCSPISGHRSVSWYQQTPGQGLQFLFEYFSETQRNKGNFPGRFSGRQFSNSRSEMNVSTLELGDSALYLCASSSDRGIQETQYFGPGTRLLVL.

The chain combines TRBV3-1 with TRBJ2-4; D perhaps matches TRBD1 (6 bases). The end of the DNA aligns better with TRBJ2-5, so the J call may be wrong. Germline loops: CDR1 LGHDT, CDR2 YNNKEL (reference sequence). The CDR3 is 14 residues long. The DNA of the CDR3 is TGTGCCAGCAGCCAAGAGTACAGGGAAGAGACCCAGTACTTC. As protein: CASSQEYREETQYF.

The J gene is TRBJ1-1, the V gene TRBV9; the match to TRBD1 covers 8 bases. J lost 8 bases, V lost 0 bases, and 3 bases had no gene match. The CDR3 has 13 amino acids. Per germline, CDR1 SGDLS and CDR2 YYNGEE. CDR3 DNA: TGTGCCAGCAGCGTAGTTTCAGGGGGCGAAGCTTTCTTT. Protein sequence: CASSVVSGGEAFF.

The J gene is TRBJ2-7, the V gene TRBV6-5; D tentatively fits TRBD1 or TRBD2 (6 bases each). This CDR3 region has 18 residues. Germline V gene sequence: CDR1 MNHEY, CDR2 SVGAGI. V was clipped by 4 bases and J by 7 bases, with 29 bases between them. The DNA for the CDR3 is TGTGCCAGCAGTTCCCGAAGAGCCCACGGGGGCGCCTACAATGAGCAGTACTTC. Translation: CASSSRRAHGGAYNEQYF.

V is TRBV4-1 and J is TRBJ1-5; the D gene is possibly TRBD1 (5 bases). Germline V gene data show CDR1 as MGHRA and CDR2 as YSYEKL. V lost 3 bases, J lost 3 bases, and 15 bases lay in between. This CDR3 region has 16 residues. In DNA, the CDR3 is TGCGCCAGCAGCCACTTGGATAGGGGCCTCAATCAGCCCCAGCATTTT. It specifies CASSHLDRGLNQPQHF.

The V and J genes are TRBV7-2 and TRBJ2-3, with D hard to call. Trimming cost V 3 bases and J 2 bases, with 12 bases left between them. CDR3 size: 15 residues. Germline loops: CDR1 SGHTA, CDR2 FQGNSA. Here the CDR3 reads CASSFGHTDTDTQYF. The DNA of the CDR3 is TGTGCCAGCAGCTTTGGTCATACGGACACAGATACGCAGTATTTT.

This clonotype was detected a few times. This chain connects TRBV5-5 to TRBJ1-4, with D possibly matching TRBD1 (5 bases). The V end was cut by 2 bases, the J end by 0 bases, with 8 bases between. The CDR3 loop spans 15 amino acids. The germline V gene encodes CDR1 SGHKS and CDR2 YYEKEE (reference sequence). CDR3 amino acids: CASSFLGATNEKLFF. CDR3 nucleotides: TGTGCCAGCAGCTTTTTAGGGGCAACTAATGAAAAACTGTTTTTT.

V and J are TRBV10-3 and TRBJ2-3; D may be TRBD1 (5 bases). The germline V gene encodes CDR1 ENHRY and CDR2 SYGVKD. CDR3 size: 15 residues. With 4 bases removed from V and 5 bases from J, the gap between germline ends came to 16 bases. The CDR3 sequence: CAISAPDKAIDTQYF. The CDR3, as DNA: TGTGCCATCAGTGCCCCGGACAAGGCCATAGATACGCAGTATTTT.

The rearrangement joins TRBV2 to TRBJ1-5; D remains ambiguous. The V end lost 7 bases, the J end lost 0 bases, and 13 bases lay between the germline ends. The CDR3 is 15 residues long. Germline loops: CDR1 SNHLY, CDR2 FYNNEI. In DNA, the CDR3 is TGTGCCAGCAAGGAGGCGCCAGGTAGCAATCAGCCCCAGCATTTT. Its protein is CASKEAPGSNQPQHF.

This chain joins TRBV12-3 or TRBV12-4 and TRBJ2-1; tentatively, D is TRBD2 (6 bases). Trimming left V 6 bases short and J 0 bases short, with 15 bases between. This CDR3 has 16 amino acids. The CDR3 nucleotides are TGTGCCAGCAGCCGGCTAGCGATCAGCTCCTACAATGAGCAGTTCTTC. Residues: CASSRLAISSYNEQFF.

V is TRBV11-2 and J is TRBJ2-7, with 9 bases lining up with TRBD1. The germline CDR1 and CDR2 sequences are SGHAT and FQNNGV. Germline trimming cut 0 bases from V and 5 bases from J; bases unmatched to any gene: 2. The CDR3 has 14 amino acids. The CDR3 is CASSLDWDRDEQYF. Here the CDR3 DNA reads TGTGCCAGCAGCTTAGATTGGGACAGGGACGAGCAGTACTTC.

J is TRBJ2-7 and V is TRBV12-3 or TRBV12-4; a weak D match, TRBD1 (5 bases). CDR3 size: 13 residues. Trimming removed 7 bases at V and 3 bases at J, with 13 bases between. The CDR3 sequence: CASTRTGLYEQYF. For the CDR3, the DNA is TGTGCCAGCACCCGAACAGGCCTCTACGAGCAGTACTTC.

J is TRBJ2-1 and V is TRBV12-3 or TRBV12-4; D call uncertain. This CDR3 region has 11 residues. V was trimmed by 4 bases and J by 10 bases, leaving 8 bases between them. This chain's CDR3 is CASSYAYEQFF. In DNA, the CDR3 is TGTGCCAGCAGTTACGCCTACGAGCAGTTCTTC.

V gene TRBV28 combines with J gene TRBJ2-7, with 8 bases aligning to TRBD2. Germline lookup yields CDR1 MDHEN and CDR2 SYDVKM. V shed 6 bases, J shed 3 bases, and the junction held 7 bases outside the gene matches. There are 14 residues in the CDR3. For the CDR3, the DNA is TGTGCCAGCAGATCGACGGGAGGGAACTACGAGCAGTACTTC. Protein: CASRSTGGNYEQYF.

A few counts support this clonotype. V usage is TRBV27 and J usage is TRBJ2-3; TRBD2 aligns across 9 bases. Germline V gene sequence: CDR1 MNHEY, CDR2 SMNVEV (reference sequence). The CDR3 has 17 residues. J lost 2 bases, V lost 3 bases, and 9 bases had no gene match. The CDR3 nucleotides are TGTGCCAGCAGTTTCTTCCCAGCGGGGGGCCACACAGATACGCAGTATTTT. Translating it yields CASSFFPAGGHTDTQYF.

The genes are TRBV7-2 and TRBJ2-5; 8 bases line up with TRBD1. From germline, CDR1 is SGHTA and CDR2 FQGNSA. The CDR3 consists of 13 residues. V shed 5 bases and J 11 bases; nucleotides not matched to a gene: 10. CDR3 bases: TGTGCCAGCAGCCGAGACAGGGGCTTCGCGCAGTACTTC. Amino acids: CASSRDRGFAQYF.

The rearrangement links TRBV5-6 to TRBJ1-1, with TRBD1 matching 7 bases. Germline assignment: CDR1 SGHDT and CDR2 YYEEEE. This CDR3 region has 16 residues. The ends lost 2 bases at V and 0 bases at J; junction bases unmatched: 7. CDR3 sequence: CASSLPGTAMNTEAFF. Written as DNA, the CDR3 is TGTGCCAGCAGCTTACCCGGGACAGCTATGAACACTGAAGCTTTCTTT.

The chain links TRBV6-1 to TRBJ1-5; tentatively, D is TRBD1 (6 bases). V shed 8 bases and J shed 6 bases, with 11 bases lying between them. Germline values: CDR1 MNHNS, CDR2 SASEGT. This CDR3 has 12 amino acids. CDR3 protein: CASGQGGQPQHF. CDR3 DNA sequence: TGTGCCAGCGGACAAGGGGGTCAGCCCCAGCATTTT.